This T cell receptor (beta chain) was sequenced in a study of regulatory T cells in long-lasting Graves disease. TCR beta libraries were built with iRepertoire HTBI primers and Arm-PCR of CDR3 regions. TCRdb passed the multiplex PCR reads through MiXCR, listing each CDR3 protein once. The sample includes about 470,000 distinct CDR3 sequences, just under 15% seen only once; the top ten take approximately 16%. The CDR3 has 13 residues. Trimming shortened V by 11 bases and J by 1 base, and 14 bases separated the two germline ends. The V gene's germline CDR1 is KGHDR and CDR2 SFDVKD. The time point: newly diagnosed GD, antithyroid drugs for less than 3 months. RNA from PBMCs was the source of the TCR library. This sample also appeared in a second study, on T cells in Graves' hyperthyroidism and ophthalmopathy.

The chain has TRBV24-1 and TRBJ2-7, with TRBD2 as a possible D gene (5 bases). The clonotype comes from a woman aged 25 to 45 with Graves disease. Specimen: peripheral blood mononuclear cells (PBMCs), collected at new diagnosis, from a patient treated with antithyroid drugs. The CDR3, as DNA: TGTGCCAAGAAGCGGAAAAAATCCTACGAGCAGTACTTC. Protein: CAKKRKKSYEQYF.